This T cell receptor beta chain is from a study of OX40 agonist ivuxolimab in advanced cancers. At the level of the study: Patients were treated with intravenous ivuxolimab, dosed at 0.01 to 10 mg/kg and infused every 2 weeks. With a range of roughly 23 to 90, age averaged roughly 61 years, and around 83% were male. Hepatocellular carcinoma, melanoma, renal cell or head and neck cancer occurred in dose-escalation patients.

Assay used: immunoSEQ multiplex PCR; TCRdb lists only in-frame clones, some missing. Of about 90,000 clones in the sample, about 90% are singletons; the top ten hold less than 8%. Trimming stripped 7 bases from V and 7 bases from J, with 6 bases between. CDR1 and CDR2 (germline): SGHRS, YFSETQ. The CDR3 covers 9 residues. Study results and limitations: Dose levels from 0.1 to 3.0 mg/kg saw CD4+ and CD8+ blood T cells expand clonally by week 6.

This clone was picked up one time. Its target is unknown. Sequenced here: CD4+ or CD8+ T cells sorted from blood, sampled in a trial of the OX40 agonist ivuxolimab. This TCR came from an adult with an advanced solid tumor such as melanoma, head and neck, liver or kidney cancer. The chain joins TRBV5-1 to TRBJ2-7; D gene unclear. CDR3: CASPREQYF. The CDR3 coding sequence is TGCGCCAGCCCTAGAGAGCAGTACTTC.